One T cell receptor (beta chain) is described in this entry. V was trimmed by 9 bases and J by 3 bases, leaving 12 bases between them. CDR1 and CDR2 (germline): MNHEY, SVGAGI. This CDR3 is 13 amino acids long. The table came from immunoSEQ multiplex PCR; TCRdb's copy has only in-frame clones and leaves some out. Of about 240,000 clones in the sample, 70% to 90% are singletons; the top ten hold 5.5% to 8%. This record belongs to a study of blood T cell repertoires in COVID-19. The chain is built from TRBV6-5 and TRBJ1-5; a weak D match, TRBD1 (5 bases). The receptor comes from an older woman with active or convalescent COVID-19. Sequenced: peripheral blood. CDR3 sequence (DNA): TGTGCCAGTCGTGGCGGGACCAATCAGCCCCAGCATTTT. Protein sequence: CASRGGTNQPQHF.